This T cell receptor (beta chain) originates from a study of shared clonotypes between healthy human individuals. Overall study context: There were three CD4 naive, three CD4 memory, two CD8 naive and one CD8 memory plates per donor. Findings and limits, study-wide: Exclusively blood specimens were collected; tissue repertoires likely differ.

In the case of this clone: Its cognate antigen is unknown.

Sorted-subset replicate PCRs used about 0.2 ug DNA, about 30,000 T cell genomes. Only in-frame clones appear in the TCRdb table, and some are missing; sequencing was by immunoSEQ multiplex PCR. The profile shows 300,000 to 400,000 clones, roughly 87% of them singletons. The length of the CDR3 is 16 residues. Germline CDR1 is LNHNV and CDR2 is YYDKDF (reference sequence). V was clipped by 0 bases and J by 9 bases; unmatched bases: 6. The source material was memory CD8+ T cells sorted from blood. Subset noted: CD45RO+ cells pooled with CCR7-negative TemRA cells. The chain employs TRBV15 and TRBJ1-6; TRBD1 matches at 9 bases. The origin of this receptor is a man between 18 and 35 years old in good health. The CDR3 DNA reads as TGTGCCACCAGCAGAGATAAGGGGACAGGGAGTTCACCCCTCCACTTT. It translates to CATSRDKGTGSSPLHF.